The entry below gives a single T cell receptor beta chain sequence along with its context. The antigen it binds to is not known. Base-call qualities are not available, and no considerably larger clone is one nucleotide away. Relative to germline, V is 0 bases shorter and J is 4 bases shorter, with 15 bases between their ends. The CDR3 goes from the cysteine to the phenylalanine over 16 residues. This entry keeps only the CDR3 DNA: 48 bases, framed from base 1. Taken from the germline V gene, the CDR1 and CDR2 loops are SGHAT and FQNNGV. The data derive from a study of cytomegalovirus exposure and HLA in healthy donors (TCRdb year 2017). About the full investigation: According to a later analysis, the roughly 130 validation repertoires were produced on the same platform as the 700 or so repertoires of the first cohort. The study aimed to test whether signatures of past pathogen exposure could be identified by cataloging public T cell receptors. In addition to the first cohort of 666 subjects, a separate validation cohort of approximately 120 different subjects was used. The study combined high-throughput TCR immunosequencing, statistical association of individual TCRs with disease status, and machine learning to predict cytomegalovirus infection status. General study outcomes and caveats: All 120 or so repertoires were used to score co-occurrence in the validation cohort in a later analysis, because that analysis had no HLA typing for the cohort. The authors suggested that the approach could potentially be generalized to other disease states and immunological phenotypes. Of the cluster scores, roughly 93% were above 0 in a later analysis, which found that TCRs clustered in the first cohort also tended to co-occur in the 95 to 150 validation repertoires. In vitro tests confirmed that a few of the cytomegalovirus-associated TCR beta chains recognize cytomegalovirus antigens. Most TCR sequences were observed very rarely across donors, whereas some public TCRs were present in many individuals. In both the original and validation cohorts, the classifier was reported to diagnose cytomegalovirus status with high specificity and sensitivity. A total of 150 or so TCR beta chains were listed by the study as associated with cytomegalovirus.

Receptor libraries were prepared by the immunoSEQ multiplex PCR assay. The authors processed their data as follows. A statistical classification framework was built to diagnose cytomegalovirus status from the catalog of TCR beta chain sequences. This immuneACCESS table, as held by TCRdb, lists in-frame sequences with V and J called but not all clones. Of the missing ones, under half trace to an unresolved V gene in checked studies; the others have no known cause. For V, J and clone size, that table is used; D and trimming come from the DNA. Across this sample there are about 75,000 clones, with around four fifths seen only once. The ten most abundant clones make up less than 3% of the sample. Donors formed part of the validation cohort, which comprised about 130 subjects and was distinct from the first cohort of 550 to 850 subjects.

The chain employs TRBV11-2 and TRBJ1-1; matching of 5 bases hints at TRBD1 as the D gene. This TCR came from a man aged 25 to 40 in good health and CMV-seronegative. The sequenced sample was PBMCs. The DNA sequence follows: TGTGCCAGCAGCTTAGAGTTCGGGACTAAAAGCACTGAAGCTTTCTTT. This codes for CASSLEFGTKSTEAFF.